This entry lists 10 T cell receptor beta chains sequenced from one sample in a study of tumor-infiltrating lymphocytes in primary liver carcinoma (TCRdb year 2017). Sequencing relied on an Illumina HiSeq 2500. Using a constant-region primer and ProtoScript II reverse transcriptase, TCRbeta-specific cDNA was reverse-transcribed from around 520 ng total RNA. Construction of the TCRbeta libraries relied on three nested rounds of multiplex PCR, following a slightly modified ARM-PCR procedure. Multiplex TRBV1-TRBV30 forward primers and a Cbeta reverse primer were used in the first two PCR rounds, each of which was run for roughly 9 cycles. The public sequencing data were trimmed at Q25 with fastp and processed into clonotypes with MiXCR by TCRdb, which kept only in-frame beta chains. When rows share a CDR3 protein, they turn into one entry using the most common DNA and genes. This sample holds 100,000 or so distinct CDR3 sequences; approximately 70% were observed only once. In total, the top ten clones hold 10% to 15% of the sample.

Total RNA and DNA were co-extracted without cell sorting from about 19-30 mg of bulk tissue using the AllPrep DNA/RNA mini kit. The sample was liver tumor tissue from sampling region 2. The label giving this sample's cell subset or site can be read as: tumor region T2, inferior pole. The receptors come from a woman aged 60-75 years with primary liver carcinoma and hepatitis B virus infection.

In this sample, this clonotype turned up once. The junction differs from germline at one of its ends, possibly a read error. The chain recombines TRBV5-1 with TRBJ1-1; D perhaps matches TRBD1 (6 bases). Germline V lookup: CDR1 SGHRS, CDR2 YFSETQ. This CDR3 is 14 amino acids long. The CDR3 region is CANSPPAGATEAFF. The CDR3, as DNA: TGCGCCAACAGCCCGCCGGCAGGGGCGACTGAAGCTTTCTTT.

About this clonotype: The germline gene is not matched at one end of the junction; a read error may be the cause. J is TRBJ2-7 and V is TRBV29-1; the match to TRBD1 covers 8 bases. This CDR3 has 13 residues. Germline V gives CDR1 SQVTM, CDR2 ANQGSEA. CDR3 DNA sequence: TGCGGCTTTTCAGGGGGCGAAGCATACGAGCTGTATTTC. Residues: CGFSGGEAYELYF.

Only one count was recorded for this clonotype. The chain has TRBV4-1 and TRBJ1-3; possibly TRBD1 for D (5 bases). The CDR3 consists of 16 residues. The germline V and J ends were trimmed by 4 bases and 0 bases, with 13 bases remaining between them. The germline V gene has CDR1 MGHRA and CDR2 YSYEKL. CDR3 nucleotide sequence: TGCGCCAGCAGCCGTCTGCCGGGGGACTCTGGAAACACCATATATTTT. The encoded protein is CASSRLPGDSGNTIYF.

Details on this clonotype: The CDR3 ends on some other residue instead of the conserved phenylalanine or tryptophan, so this is likely a read error. The limits of the CDR3 on the DNA are not certain, so only TCRdb's listed CDR3 is given. The gene calls are TRBV11-3 and TRBJ2-1; TRBD2, the table's D call, lacks a check against the DNA. Germline V lookup: CDR1 SGHNT, CDR2 YENEEA. The CDR3 numbers 16 amino acids, ends counted. The CDR3 reads CAGSATSGGQYNEQLL.

As for this clonotype: Its ends do not fully match the called genes, so a read error is possible. The chain's CDR3 is CASTPGTERHF. CDR3 DNA: TGTGCCAGCACCCCAGGTACCGAGCGGCACTTC. J is TRBJ2-7 and V is TRBV12-3 or TRBV12-4; TRBD2 might be the D (5 bases). The CDR3 has 11 amino acids.

The chain has TRBV9 and TRBJ1-1; D is ambiguous. Trimming removed 4 bases at V and 0 bases at J, with 10 bases between. CDR3 length: 14 amino acids. Germline V gives CDR1 SGDLS, CDR2 YYNGEE. This CDR3 is CASSLGHMNTEAFF. CDR3 sequence (DNA): TGTGCCAGCAGCCTAGGGCACATGAACACTGAAGCTTTCTTT.

This rearrangement joins TRBV6-5 to TRBJ2-3; D gene unclear. CDR3 size: 11 residues. Germline-derived CDR1 and CDR2 are MNHEY and SVGAGI. V was cut by 4 bases and J by 10 bases, with 9 bases left in between. This chain's CDR3 is CASSSLSAQYF. The CDR3 region has the DNA TGTGCCAGCAGTTCGTTAAGTGCGCAGTATTTT.

This clonotype was counted ten times or more. The CDR3 sequence is CASTLGTGGALGQPQHF. The CDR3 nucleotides are TGTGCCAGCACCCTAGGGACAGGGGGCGCCCTGGGCCAGCCCCAGCATTTT. This chain joins TRBV12-3 or TRBV12-4 and TRBJ1-5; 12 positions agree with TRBD1. Losses at the gene ends were 7 bases for V and 7 bases for J; bases not matched to a gene: 14. There are 17 residues in the CDR3.

The J gene is TRBJ2-1, the V gene TRBV6-5; the D gene could be TRBD1 or TRBD2 (5 bases each). With 5 bases removed from V and 12 bases from J, the gap between germline ends came to 26 bases. The CDR3 is 16 amino acids. Per germline, CDR1 MNHEY and CDR2 SVGAGI. In nucleotides, the CDR3 is TGTGCCAGCAGTCCGCCGGGACCAGCGGTCCACGATGGGCAGTTCTTC. Translation gives CASSPPGPAVHDGQFF.

A few counts support this clonotype. A junction end diverges from the germline sequence, so it may reflect a read error. This chain links TRBV11-2 with TRBJ1-4; D gene uncertain. Per the germline V gene, CDR1 is SGHAT and CDR2 is FQNNGV. The CDR3 is made up of 15 amino acids. This CDR3 reads CASSLAERVWEILFF. The CDR3 nucleotides read TGTGCCAGCAGCCTCGCGGAGAGGGTATGGGAAATACTGTTTTTT.